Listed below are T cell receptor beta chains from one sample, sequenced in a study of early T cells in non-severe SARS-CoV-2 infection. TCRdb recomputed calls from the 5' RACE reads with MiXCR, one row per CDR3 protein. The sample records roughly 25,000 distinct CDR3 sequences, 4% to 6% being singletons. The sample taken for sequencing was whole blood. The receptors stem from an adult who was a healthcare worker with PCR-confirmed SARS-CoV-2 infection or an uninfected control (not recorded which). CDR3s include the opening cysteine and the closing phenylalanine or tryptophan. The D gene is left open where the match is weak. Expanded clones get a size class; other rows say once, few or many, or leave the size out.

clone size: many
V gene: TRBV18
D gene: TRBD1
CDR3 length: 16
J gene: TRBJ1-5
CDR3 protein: CASSPGQGPSNQPQHF
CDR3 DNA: TGTGCCAGCTCACCGGGACAGGGGCCTAGCAATCAGCCCCAGCATTTT

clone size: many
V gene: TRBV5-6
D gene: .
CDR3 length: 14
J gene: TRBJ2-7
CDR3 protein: CASSLGGGIYEQYF
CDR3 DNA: TGTGCCAGCAGCTTGGGTGGCGGTATCTACGAGCAGTACTTC

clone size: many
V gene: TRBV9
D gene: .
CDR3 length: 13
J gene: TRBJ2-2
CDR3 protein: CASRNRVTGELFF
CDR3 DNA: TGTGCCAGCAGAAACAGGGTGACCGGGGAGCTGTTTTTT

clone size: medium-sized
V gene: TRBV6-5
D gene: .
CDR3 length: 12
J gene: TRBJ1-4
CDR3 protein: CASRRLNEKLFF
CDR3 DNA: TGTGCCAGCAGAAGATTGAATGAAAAACTGTTTTTT

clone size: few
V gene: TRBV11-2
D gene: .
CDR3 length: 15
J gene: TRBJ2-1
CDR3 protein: CASSLDFPGHNEQFF
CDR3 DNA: TGTGCCAGCAGCTTAGATTTTCCAGGGCACAATGAGCAGTTCTTC

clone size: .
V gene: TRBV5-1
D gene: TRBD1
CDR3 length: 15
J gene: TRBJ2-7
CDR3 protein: CASSIDRGLAYEQYF
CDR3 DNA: TGCGCCAGCAGCATCGACAGGGGGCTGGCCTACGAGCAGTACTTC

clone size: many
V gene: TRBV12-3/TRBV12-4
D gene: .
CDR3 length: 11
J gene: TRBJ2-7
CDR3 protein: CASSSGAEQYF
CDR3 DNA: TGTGCCAGCAGTTCGGGGGCCGAGCAGTACTTC

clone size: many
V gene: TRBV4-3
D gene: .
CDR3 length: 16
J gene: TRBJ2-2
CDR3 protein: CASSQEPWMNTGELFF
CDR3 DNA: TGCGCCAGCAGCCAAGAACCCTGGATGAACACCGGGGAGCTGTTTTTT

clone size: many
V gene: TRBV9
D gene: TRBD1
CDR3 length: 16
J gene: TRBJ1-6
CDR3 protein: CASTRRDSMENSPLHF
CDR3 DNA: TGTGCCAGCACCCGAAGGGACAGCATGGAAAATTCACCCCTCCACTTT

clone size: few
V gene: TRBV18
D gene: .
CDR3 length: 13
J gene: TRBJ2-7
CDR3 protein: CASSRTGGHEQYF
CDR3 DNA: TGTGCCAGCTCTCGGACTGGGGGCCACGAGCAGTACTTC

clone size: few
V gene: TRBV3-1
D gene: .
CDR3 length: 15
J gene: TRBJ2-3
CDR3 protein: CASSLRPRGTDTQYF
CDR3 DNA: TGTGCCAGCAGCCTACGGCCCCGGGGCACAGATACGCAGTATTTT

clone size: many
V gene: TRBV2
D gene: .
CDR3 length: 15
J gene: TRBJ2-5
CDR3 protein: CASSLRVGYQETQYF
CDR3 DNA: TGTGCCAGCAGTCTGAGGGTGGGGTACCAAGAGACCCAGTACTTC

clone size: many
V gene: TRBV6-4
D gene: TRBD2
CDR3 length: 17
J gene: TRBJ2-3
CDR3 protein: CASSDSYSGGGTDTQYF
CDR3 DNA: TGTGCCAGCAGTGACTCGTATAGCGGGGGAGGCACAGATACGCAGTATTTT

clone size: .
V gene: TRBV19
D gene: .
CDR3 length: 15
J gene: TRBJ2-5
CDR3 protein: CASSKGGTENLSQYF
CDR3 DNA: TGTGCCAGTAGTAAAGGAGGGACCGAGAACTTGTCCCAGTACTTC

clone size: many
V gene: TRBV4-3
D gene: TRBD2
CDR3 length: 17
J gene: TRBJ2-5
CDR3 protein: CASSQDWLAGYQETQYF
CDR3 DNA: TGCGCCAGCAGCCAAGATTGGCTAGCGGGGTACCAAGAGACCCAGTACTTC

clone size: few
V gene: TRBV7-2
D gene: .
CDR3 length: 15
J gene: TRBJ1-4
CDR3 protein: CASSSWDKGNEKLFF
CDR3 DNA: TGTGCCAGCAGCTCATGGGATAAAGGAAATGAAAAACTGTTTTTT

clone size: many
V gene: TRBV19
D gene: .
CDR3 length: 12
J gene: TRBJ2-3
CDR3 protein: CASSIVEDTQYF
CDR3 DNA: TGTGCCAGTAGTATAGTTGAAGATACGCAGTATTTT

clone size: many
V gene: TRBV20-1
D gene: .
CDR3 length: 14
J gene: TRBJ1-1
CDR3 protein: CSAMRGLRNTEAFF
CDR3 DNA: TGCAGTGCTATGCGCGGCTTAAGGAACACTGAAGCTTTCTTT

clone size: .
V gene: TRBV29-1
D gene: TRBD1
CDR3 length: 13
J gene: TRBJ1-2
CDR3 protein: CSEGPQGFYGYTF
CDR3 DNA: TGCAGCGAGGGCCCACAGGGGTTCTATGGCTACACCTTC

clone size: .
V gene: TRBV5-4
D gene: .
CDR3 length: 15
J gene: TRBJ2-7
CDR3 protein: CASSSRGLTSYEQYF
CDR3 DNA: TGTGCCAGCAGCTCCAGGGGACTGACCTCCTACGAGCAGTACTTC

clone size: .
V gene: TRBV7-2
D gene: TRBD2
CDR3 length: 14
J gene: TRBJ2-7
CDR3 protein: CASSAGTKSYEQYF
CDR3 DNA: TGTGCCAGCAGCGCCGGGACTAAATCCTACGAGCAGTACTTC

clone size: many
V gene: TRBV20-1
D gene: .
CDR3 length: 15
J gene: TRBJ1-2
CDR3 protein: CSAREYDRYNYGYTF
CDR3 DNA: TGCAGTGCTAGAGAATATGACAGATACAACTATGGCTACACCTTC

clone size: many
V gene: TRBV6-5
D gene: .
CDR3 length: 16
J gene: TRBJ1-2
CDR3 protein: CASSYSPPGGGDGYTF
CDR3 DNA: TGTGCCAGCAGTTACTCGCCCCCTGGGGGAGGGGATGGCTACACCTTC

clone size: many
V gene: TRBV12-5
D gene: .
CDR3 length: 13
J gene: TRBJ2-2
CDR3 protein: CASERLASGELFF
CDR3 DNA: TGTGCTAGTGAAAGACTCGCGTCGGGGGAGCTGTTTTTT

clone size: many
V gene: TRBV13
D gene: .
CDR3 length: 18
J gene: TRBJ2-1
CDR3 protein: CASSFGGYGRLSYNEQFF
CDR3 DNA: TGTGCCAGCAGCTTTGGAGGGTATGGGAGGCTTTCCTACAATGAGCAGTTCTTC

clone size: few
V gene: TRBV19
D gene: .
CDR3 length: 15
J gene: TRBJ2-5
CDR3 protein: CASSDRTRAQETQYF
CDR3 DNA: TGTGCCAGTAGTGACCGCACTAGGGCCCAAGAGACCCAGTACTTC

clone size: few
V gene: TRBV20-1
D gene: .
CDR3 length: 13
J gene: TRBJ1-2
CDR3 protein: CSARDGAAYGYTF
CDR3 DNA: TGCAGTGCTAGAGATGGGGCAGCCTATGGCTACACCTTC

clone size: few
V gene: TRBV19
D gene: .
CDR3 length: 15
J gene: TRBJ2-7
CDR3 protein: CASSIGPRPTYEQYF
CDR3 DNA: TGTGCCAGTAGTATAGGCCCCCGACCTACCTACGAGCAGTACTTC